The 10 T cell receptor beta chains presented below share a single source sample, sequenced in a study of OX40 agonist ivuxolimab in advanced cancers. Using immunoSEQ multiplex PCR, the repertoire was profiled, and TCRdb retains in-frame clones only, with some absent. The repertoire holds tens of thousands of clones, with roughly 93% as singletons. This specimen was CD4+ or CD8+ T cells sorted from blood, taken in a trial of the OX40 agonist ivuxolimab. The receptors come from an adult with an advanced solid tumor such as melanoma, head and neck, liver or kidney cancer.

The chain couples TRBV27 to TRBJ1-2, with D possibly TRBD1 on 5 matching bases. Trimming removed 0 bases from V and 8 bases from J, with 19 bases in between. The CDR3 consists of 16 residues. Germline CDR1 reads MNHEY; CDR2 reads SMNVEV (reference sequence). CDR3 in amino acids: CASSLSSGRTLRGYTF. In DNA, the CDR3 is TGTGCCAGCAGTTTATCGTCCGGACGGACATTACGGGGCTACACCTTC.

This sequence joins TRBV25-1 and TRBJ1-2; D is possibly TRBD1 (6 bases). V lost 3 bases to trimming and J lost 4 bases, with 18 bases between them. Germline V lookup: CDR1 MGHDK, CDR2 SYGVNS. This CDR3 is 16 amino acids long. The CDR3 nucleotides read TGTGCCAGCAGTGATGTGGGGGGGGCGTATCCCTATGGCTACACCTTC. It encodes CASSDVGGAYPYGYTF.

V gene TRBV27 combines with J gene TRBJ2-7; D is ambiguous. V was trimmed by 5 bases and J by 1 base, leaving 6 bases between them. CDR1 and CDR2 (germline): MNHEY, SMNVEV (reference sequence). The CDR3 has 12 residues. CDR3 nucleotide sequence: TGTGCCAGCAGTGCCACGTCCTACGAGCAGTACTTC. Translated, it gives CASSATSYEQYF.

The chain joins TRBV4-3 to TRBJ2-1; TRBD1 or TRBD2 may be the D gene (5 bases each). V gave up 0 bases and J gave up 4 bases, with 16 bases separating them. The germline V gene encodes CDR1 LGHNA and CDR2 YSLEER. CDR3 length equals 17 residues. The CDR3 is CASSQDPQGALYNEQFF. The CDR3 DNA reads TGCGCCAGCAGCCAAGACCCGCAGGGAGCCCTTTACAATGAGCAGTTCTTC.

V and J are TRBV7-2 and TRBJ2-3; TRBD1 matches 12 bases. V gave up 1 base and J gave up 4 bases; unmatched junction bases: 9. Germline-derived CDR1 and CDR2 are SGHTA and FQGNSA. The CDR3 sequence is 18 residues long. The CDR3 DNA sequence: TGTGCCAGCAGCTTAGGATTTGTGGGGACAGGGGGCCCAGATACGCAGTATTTT. Protein: CASSLGFVGTGGPDTQYF. Drawing the rest from reference TRBV7-2 and TRBJ2-3, the complete variable domain is GAGVSQSPSNKVTEKGKDVELRCDPISGHTALYWYRQSLGQGLEFLIYFQGNSAPDKSGLPSDRFSAERTGGSVSTLTIQRTQQEDSAVYLCASSLGFVGTGGPDTQYFGPGTRLTVL.

V usage is TRBV19 and J usage is TRBJ1-2; TRBD1 might be the D (5 bases). Germline CDR1 LNHDA, CDR2 SQIVND (reference sequence). V was cut by 5 bases and J by 4 bases, with 17 bases left in between. The CDR3 has 15 residues. DNA for the CDR3: TGTGCCAGTAGTCCTTCTCAGGGTGCTGCCTATGGCTACACCTTC. Translation gives CASSPSQGAAYGYTF.

The V call is TRBV27, the J call TRBJ2-7; D is perhaps TRBD1 (5 bases). Trimming took off 4 bases at V and 4 bases at J, with 14 bases between the two ends. Germline-derived CDR1 and CDR2 are MNHEY and SMNVEV (reference sequence). The CDR3 runs 14 residues. DNA of the CDR3: TGTGCCAGCAGTTGGAGTCAGGGCGAGTACGAGCAGTACTTC. This translates into CASSWSQGEYEQYF.

This clone was detected only once. The J gene is TRBJ2-7, the V gene TRBV9; 8 positions agree with TRBD1. Trimming at V came to 6 bases and at J to 2 bases, leaving 16 bases not matched to a gene. The germline gives CDR1 SGDLS, CDR2 YYNGEE. This CDR3 is built from 17 residues. The CDR3 is CASILVPSGGETYEQYF. The DNA of the CDR3 is TGTGCCAGCATCCTCGTCCCCTCAGGGGGCGAAACCTACGAGCAGTACTTC.

The chain combines TRBV25-1 with TRBJ2-7; either TRBD1 or TRBD2 may fit D (7 bases each). The germline V gene encodes CDR1 MGHDK and CDR2 SYGVNS. V lost 3 bases, J lost 3 bases, and 9 bases lay in between. The CDR3 consists of 13 residues. CDR3 bases: TGTGCCAGCAGTGACAGGGGGGGCTACGAGCAGTACTTC. This codes for CASSDRGGYEQYF.

This clone was seen a few times. This sequence joins TRBV28 and TRBJ1-2, with D perhaps matching TRBD1 (5 bases). V lost 6 bases to trimming and J lost 1 base, with 12 bases between them. Germline-derived CDR1 and CDR2 are MDHEN and SYDVKM. This CDR3 has 14 amino acids. The CDR3 DNA reads as TGTGCCAGCAGCCCCCGAGGGGTTAACTATGGCTACACCTTC. Encoded protein: CASSPRGVNYGYTF.